This TCR beta chain was sequenced for a study of blood T cell repertoires in COVID-19 (dated by TCRdb to 2018 to 2021). In terms of the full investigation: Samples covering the acute and convalescent phases of COVID-19 were provided by collaborators in the United States, Italy and Spain. Deeply sampled blood TCRbeta repertoires from subjects exposed to, actively infected with, or recovered from COVID-19 were included in the dataset. The samples were drawn from two sources: the first 160 participants of the ongoing ImmuneRACE study, and 1,200 or so subjects contributed by 6 global collaborators. Sample metadata almost always included a de-identified subject ID, COVID-19 status, age in years and sex. A freely available public database, intended as a resource for researchers studying the immune response to SARS-CoV-2, is where the repertoires were released. Where available, HLA class I and class II types were obtained from metadata supplied by the sample provider rather than from assay-based typing. The material from the prospective study consisted of cDNA or gDNA derived from T cells, B-cell-depleted T cells, or PBMCs. The research as a whole found: The quantity of clinical and demographic metadata differed by source and by participant and was supplied without curation.

TCRbeta CDR3 regions were amplified from genomic DNA by means of the immunoSEQ Assay, a bias-controlled multiplex PCR. Per the original workflow: Within the assay, amplification of reference gene primers was used to estimate how many nucleated cells each sample contained. To quantify the absolute abundance of each unique TCRbeta CDR3 rearrangement, sequence reads were collapsed and filtered. Productive Simpson clonality was computed per sample as the square root of Simpson's diversity index over productive rearrangements. TCRdb took over this immuneACCESS table, retaining in-frame rearrangements with V and J assigned. Such tables are incomplete; in checked studies, under half of the missing clones stem from an unresolved V gene, and the remainder is unexplained. The V and J calls and clone size come from that table; D and trimming were worked out from the DNA. The sample contains 380,000 or so clones, roughly 90% of them found a single time. The biggest ten clones account for about 0.89% of the sample.

Participants in the prospective study were aged about 18 to 100 years, lived in more than 20 United States geographic areas, and enrolled through a virtual design. Cohort assignment in the prospective study relied on participant-reported clinical history from a screening survey and a study questionnaire. Mobile phlebotomists in the prospective study collected whole blood, serum and a nasopharyngeal or oropharyngeal swab from every participant. Prospective study participants could optionally give additional blood draws and questionnaires over a roughly two-month period. Blood samples from the prospective study were shipped frozen or at room temperature prior to DNA extraction. About this clone itself: Its antigen is still unknown. It has no much larger one-base neighbor in the sample; base qualities were not kept.

Material: PBMCs or T cells enriched from blood (not recorded which). The source is a woman aged 25 to 39 with acute COVID-19.

The CDR3: CASSYSGVPYEQYF. The base sequence is TGTGCCAGCAGCTATAGCGGGGTGCCCTACGAGCAGTACTTC. Rearrangement joined TRBV9 to TRBJ2-7; the junction holds 8 bases that match TRBD2. The CDR3 has 14 amino acids, counting the end cysteine and phenylalanine. Of the read, only the CDR3 DNA is kept; its 42 bases are in frame from base 1. Unmatched junction bases come to 5, with V trimmed by 4 bases and J by 2 bases. Reading the germline V gene gives CDR1 SGDLS and CDR2 YYNGEE.